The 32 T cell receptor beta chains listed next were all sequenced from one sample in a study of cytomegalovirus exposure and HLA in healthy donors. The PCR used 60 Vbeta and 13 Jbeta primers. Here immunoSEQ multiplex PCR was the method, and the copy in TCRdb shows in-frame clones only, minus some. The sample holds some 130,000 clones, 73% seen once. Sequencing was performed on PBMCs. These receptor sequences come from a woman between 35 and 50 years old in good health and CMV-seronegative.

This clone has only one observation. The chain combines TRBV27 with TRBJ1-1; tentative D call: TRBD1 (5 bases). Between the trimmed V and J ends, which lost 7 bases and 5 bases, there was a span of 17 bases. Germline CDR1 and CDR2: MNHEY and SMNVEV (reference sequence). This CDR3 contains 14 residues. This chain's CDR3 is CASTRRGGGTEAFF. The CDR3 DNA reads TGTGCCAGCACCAGACGGGGGGGAGGAACTGAAGCTTTCTTT.

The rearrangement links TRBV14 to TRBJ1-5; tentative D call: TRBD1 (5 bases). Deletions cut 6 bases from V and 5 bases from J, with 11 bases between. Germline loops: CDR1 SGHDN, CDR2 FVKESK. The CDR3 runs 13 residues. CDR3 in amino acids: CASSKTVDQPQHF. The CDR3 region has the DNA TGTGCCAGCAGTAAGACAGTAGATCAGCCCCAGCATTTT.

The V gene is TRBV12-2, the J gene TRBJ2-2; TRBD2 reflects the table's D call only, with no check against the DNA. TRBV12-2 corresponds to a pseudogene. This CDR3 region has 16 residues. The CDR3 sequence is CASRQERGGPTGELFF. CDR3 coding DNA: TGTGCAAGTCGCCAAGAGCGGGGGGGGCCCACCGGGGAGCTGTTTTTT.

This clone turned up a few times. The DNA for the CDR3 is TGTGCCAGCAGACAAGGGGCATATGGCTACACCTTC. It encodes CASRQGAYGYTF. The chain recombines TRBV7-9 with TRBJ1-2, with D possibly TRBD1 on 5 matching bases. This CDR3 has 12 residues. Trimming removed 6 bases from V and 5 bases from J, with 10 bases in between. Germline V gene sequence: CDR1 SEHNR, CDR2 FQNEAQ (reference sequence). Filled out from reference TRBV7-9 and TRBJ1-2, the complete variable domain reads DTGVSQNPRHKITKRGQNVTFRCDPISEHNRLYWYRQTLGQGPEFLTYFQNEAQLEKSRLLSDRFSAERPKGSFSTLEIQRTEQGDSAMYLCASRQGAYGYTFGSGTRLTVV.

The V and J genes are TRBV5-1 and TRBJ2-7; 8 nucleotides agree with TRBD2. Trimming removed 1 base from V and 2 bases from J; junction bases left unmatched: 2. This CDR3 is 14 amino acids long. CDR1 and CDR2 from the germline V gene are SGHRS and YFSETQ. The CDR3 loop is CASSLNSGTYEQYF. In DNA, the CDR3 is TGCGCCAGCAGCTTGAATAGCGGGACCTACGAGCAGTACTTC. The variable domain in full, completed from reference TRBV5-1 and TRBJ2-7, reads KAGVTQTPRYLIKTRGQQVTLSCSPISGHRSVSWYQQTPGQGLQFLFEYFSETQRNKGNFPGRFSGRQFSNSRSEMNVSTLELGDSALYLCASSLNSGTYEQYFGPGTRLTVT.

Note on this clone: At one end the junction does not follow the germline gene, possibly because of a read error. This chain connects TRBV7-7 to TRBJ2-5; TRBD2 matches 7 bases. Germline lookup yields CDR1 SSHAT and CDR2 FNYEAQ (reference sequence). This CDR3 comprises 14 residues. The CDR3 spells CASSPTSSGETQYF. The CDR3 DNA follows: TGTGCTAGCAGCCCGACTAGCTCGGGAGAGACCCAGTACTTC.

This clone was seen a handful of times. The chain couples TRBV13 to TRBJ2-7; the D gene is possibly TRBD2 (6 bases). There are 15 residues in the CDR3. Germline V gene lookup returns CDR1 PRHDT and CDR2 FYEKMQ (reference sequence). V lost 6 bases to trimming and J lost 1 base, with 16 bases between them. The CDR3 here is CASRIQGTSSYEQYF. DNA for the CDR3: TGTGCCAGCAGAATCCAAGGGACTTCTTCCTACGAGCAGTACTTC.

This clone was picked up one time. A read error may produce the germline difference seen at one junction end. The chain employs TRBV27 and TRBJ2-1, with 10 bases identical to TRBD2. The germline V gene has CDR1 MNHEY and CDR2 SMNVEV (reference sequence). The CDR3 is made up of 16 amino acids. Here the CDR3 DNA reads TGTGCCAGCCGAACTAGCGGGGCTACCTCCCACAATGAGCAGTTCTTC. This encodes CASRTSGATSHNEQFF.

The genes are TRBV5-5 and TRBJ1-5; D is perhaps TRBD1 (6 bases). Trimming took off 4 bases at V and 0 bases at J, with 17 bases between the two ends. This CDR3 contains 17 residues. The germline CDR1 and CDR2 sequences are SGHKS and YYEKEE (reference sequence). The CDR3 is CASSKTGNPYSNQPQHF. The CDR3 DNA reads TGTGCCAGCAGCAAAACAGGGAACCCCTATAGCAATCAGCCCCAGCATTTT. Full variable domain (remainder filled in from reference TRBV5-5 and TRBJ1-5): DAGVTQSPTHLIKTRGQQVTLRCSPISGHKSVSWYQQVLGQGPQFIFQYYEKEERGRGNFPDRFSARQFPNYSSELNVNALLLGDSALYLCASSKTGNPYSNQPQHFGDGTRLSIL.

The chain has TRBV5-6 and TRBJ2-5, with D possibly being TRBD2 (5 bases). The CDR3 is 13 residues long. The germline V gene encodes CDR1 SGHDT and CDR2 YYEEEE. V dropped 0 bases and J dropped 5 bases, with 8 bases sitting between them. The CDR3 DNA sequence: TGTGCCAGCAGCTTGGGAAGGAGGGAGACCCAGTACTTC. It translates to CASSLGRRETQYF.

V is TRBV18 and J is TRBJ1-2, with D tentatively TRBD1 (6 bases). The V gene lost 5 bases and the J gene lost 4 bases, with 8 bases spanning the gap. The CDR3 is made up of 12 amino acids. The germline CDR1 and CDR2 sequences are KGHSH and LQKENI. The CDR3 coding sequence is TGTGCCAGCTCAGGACAGCCCTATGGCTACACCTTC. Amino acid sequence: CASSGQPYGYTF.

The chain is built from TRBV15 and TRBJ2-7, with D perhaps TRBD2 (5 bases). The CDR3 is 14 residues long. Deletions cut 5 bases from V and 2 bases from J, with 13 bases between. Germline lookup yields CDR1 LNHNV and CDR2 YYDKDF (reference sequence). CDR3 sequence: CATSLGLGAYEQYF. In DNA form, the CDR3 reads TGTGCCACCAGCTTAGGACTGGGCGCCTACGAGCAGTACTTC.

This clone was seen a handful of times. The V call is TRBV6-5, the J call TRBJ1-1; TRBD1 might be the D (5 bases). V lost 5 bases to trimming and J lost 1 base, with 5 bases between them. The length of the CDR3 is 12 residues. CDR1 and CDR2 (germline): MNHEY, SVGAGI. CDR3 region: CASSTGNTEAFF. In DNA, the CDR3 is TGTGCCAGCAGTACAGGGAACACTGAAGCTTTCTTT.

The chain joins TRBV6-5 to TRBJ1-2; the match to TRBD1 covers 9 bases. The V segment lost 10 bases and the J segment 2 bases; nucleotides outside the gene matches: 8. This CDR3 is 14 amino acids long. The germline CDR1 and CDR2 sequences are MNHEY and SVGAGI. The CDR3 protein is CATRRTGANYGYTF. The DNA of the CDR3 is TGTGCCACCCGTAGGACAGGGGCGAACTATGGCTACACCTTC.

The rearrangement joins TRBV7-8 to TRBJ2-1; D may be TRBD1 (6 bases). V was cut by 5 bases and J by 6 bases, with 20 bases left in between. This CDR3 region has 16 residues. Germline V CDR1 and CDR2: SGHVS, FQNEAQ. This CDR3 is CASSPRAGELGNEQFF. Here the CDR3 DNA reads TGTGCCAGCAGCCCCAGGGCAGGGGAGCTCGGCAATGAGCAGTTCTTC.

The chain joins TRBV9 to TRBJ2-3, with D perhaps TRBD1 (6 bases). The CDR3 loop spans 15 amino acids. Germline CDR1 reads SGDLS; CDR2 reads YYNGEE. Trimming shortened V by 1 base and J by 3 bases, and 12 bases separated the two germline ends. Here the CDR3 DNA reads TGTGCCAGCAGCGTACGCCGACAGGCAACAGATACGCAGTATTTT. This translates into CASSVRRQATDTQYF.

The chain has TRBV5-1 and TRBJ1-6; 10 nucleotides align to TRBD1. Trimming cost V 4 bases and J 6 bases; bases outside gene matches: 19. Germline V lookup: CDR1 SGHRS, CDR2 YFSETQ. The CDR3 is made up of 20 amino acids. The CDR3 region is CASSVLPGQGKGKGNSPLHF. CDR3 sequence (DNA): TGCGCCAGCAGCGTATTGCCGGGACAGGGGAAGGGTAAGGGTAATTCACCCCTCCACTTT.

CDR3 region: CASSFLTGDGYGYTF. In DNA form, the CDR3 reads TGTGCCAGTAGTTTCCTGACAGGGGATGGCTATGGCTACACCTTC. The genes are TRBV19 and TRBJ1-2; TRBD1 matches at 8 bases. Trimming removed 5 bases from V and 4 bases from J; junction bases left unmatched: 9. Germline V gives CDR1 LNHDA, CDR2 SQIVND (reference sequence). The CDR3 runs to 15 residues.

CDR3 protein: CASSPRQERIETNTGELFF. CDR3 DNA: TGTGCCAGCAGCCCTAGACAGGAAAGGATTGAAACGAACACCGGGGAGCTGTTTTTT. The J gene is TRBJ2-2, the V gene TRBV5-4, with a tentative D call TRBD1 (6 bases). The CDR3 spans 19 residues. Trimming shortened V by 4 bases and J by 0 bases, and 22 bases separated the two germline ends. CDR1 SGHNT and CDR2 YYREEE come from the germline V gene (reference sequence).

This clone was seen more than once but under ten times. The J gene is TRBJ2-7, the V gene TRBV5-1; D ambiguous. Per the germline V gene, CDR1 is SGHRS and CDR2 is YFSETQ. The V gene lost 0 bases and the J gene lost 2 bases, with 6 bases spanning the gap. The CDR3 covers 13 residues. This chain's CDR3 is CASSLDSTYEQYF. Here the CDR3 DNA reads TGCGCCAGCAGCTTGGACAGCACCTACGAGCAGTACTTC.

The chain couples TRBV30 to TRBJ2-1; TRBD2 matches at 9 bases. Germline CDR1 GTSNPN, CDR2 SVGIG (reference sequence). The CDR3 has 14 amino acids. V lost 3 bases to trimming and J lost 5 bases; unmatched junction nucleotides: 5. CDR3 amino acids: CAWREGLADNEQFF. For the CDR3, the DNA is TGTGCCTGGAGAGAGGGACTAGCCGACAATGAGCAGTTCTTC.

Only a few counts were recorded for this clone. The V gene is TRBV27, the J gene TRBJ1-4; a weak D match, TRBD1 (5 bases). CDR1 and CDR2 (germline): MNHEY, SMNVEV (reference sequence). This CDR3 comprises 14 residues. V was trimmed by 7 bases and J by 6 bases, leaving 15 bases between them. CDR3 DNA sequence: TGTGCCAGCACCTTGATTGGGGGGGATGAAAAACTGTTTTTT. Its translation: CASTLIGGDEKLFF.

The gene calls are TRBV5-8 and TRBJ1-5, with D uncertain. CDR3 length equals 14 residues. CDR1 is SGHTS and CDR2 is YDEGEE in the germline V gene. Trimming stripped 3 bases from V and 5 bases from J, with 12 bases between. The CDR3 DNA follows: TGTGCCAGCAGCTCCCGCCGGGGTTATCAGCCCCAGCATTTT. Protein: CASSSRRGYQPQHF.

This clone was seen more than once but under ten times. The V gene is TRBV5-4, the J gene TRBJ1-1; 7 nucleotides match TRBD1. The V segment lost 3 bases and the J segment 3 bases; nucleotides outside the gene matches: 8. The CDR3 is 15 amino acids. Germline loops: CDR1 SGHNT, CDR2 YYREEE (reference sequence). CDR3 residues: CASSSTLQGDTEAFF. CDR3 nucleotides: TGTGCCAGCAGCTCGACACTCCAGGGGGACACTGAAGCTTTCTTT.

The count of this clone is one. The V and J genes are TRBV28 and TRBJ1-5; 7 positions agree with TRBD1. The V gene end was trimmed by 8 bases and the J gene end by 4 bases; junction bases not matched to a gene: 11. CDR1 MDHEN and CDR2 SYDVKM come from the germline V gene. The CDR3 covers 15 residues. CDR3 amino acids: CASFKRQGFNQPQHF. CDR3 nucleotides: TGTGCCAGCTTTAAGAGACAGGGTTTTAATCAGCCCCAGCATTTT.

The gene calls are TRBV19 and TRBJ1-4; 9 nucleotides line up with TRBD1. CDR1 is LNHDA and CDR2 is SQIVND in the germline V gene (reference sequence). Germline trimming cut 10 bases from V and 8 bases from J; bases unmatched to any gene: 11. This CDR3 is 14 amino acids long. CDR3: CATTGTGSLEKLFF. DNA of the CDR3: TGTGCCACGACCGGGACAGGGAGTTTGGAAAAACTGTTTTTT.

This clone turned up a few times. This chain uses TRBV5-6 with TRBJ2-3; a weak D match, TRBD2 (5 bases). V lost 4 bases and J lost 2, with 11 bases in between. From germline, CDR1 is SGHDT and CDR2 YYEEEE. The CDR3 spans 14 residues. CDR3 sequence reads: CASSLGLYTDTQYF. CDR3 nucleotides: TGTGCCAGCAGCCTCGGACTCTACACAGATACGCAGTATTTT.

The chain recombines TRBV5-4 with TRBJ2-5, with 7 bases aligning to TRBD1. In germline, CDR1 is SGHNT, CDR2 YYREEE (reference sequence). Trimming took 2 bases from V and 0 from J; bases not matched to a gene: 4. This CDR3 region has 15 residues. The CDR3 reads CASSLGGAYQETQYF. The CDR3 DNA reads TGTGCCAGCAGCTTAGGGGGCGCGTACCAAGAGACCCAGTACTTC. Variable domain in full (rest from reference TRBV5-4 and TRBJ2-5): ETGVTQSPTHLIKTRGQQVTLRCSSQSGHNTVSWYQQALGQGPQFIFQYYREEENGRGNFPPRFSGLQFPNYSSELNVNALELDDSALYLCASSLGGAYQETQYFGPGTRLLVL.

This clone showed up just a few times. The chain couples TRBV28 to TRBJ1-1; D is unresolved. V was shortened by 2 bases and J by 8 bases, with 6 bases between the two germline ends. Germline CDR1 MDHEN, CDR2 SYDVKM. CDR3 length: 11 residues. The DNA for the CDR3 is TGTGCCAGCAGTTTAGCGAGGGAAGCTTTCTTT. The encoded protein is CASSLAREAFF.

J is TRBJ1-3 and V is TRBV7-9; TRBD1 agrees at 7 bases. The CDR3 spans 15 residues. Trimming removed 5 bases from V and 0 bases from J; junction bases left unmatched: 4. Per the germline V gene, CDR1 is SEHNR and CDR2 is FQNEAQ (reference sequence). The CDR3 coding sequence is TGTGCCAGCAGCGACAGGGACCTCTCTGGAAACACCATATATTTT. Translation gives CASSDRDLSGNTIYF.

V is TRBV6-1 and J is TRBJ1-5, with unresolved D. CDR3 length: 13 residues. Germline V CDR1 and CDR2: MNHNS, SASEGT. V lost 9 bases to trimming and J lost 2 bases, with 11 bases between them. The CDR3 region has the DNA TGTGCCAGTCGGGGTAGAGGCAATCAGCCCCAGCATTTT. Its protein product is CASRGRGNQPQHF.

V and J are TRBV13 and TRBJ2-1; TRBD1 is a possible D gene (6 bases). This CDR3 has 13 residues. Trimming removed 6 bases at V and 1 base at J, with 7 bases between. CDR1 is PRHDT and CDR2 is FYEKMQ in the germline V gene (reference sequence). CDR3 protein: CASRQGSYNEQFF. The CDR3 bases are TGTGCCAGCAGGCAGGGGTCCTACAATGAGCAGTTCTTC.